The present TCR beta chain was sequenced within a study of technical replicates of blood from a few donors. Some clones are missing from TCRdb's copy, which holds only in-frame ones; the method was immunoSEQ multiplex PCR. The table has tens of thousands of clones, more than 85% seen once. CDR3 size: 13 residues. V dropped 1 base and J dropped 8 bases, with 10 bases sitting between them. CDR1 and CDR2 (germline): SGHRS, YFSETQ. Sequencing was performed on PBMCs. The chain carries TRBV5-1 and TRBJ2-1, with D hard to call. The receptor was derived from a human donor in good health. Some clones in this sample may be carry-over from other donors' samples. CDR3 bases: TGCGCCAGCAGCTTGTTAATGAGCGATGAGCAGTTCTTC. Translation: CASSLLMSDEQFF.